A selection of T cell receptor beta chains follows, all from one sample in a study of T cell responses to AZD1222 COVID-19 vaccine. Assay: immunoSEQ multiplex PCR; the TCRdb copy retains only in-frame clones and omits some. This sample has about 120,000 clones, with 90% to 95% found just once. The sample consisted of peripheral blood, taken on day 0 of AZD1222 vaccination. Receptors originate from an adult in good health. The conserved cysteine and the conserved F or W are not part of the CDR3 here.

>TRBV2|TRBJ1-2
AHPGEGLDYT
>TRBV2|TRBJ1-5
ASSEGQGGQPQH
>TRBV5-4|TRBJ2-3
ASSKGTSGSGSTDTQY
>TRBV15|TRBJ2-1
ATSPILANEQF
>TRBV6-5|TRBJ1-2
ASRPPGQIYGYT
>TRBV4-2|TRBJ2-1
ASSHGLAPNNEQF
>TRBV9|TRBJ1-1
ASSVASGAEAF
>TRBV6-5|TRBJ1-4
ASTDGDTEKLF
>TRBV7-9|TRBJ1-6
ASSLPGSVNSPLH
>TRBV7-2|TRBJ2-7
ASSPGPSYEQY
>TRBV5-5|TRBJ1-1
ASSLALTTPHRDTEAF
>TRBV5-1|TRBJ1-4
ASSLGAPATNEKLF
>TRBV7-9|TRBJ2-1
ASSAVGQGPYNEQF
>TRBV5-1|TRBJ2-7
ASSLATSGSGEQY
>TRBV20-1|TRBJ2-1
SASGREGRNEQF
>TRBV6-1|TRBJ2-1
ASSEPAGVSYNEQF
>TRBV6-4|TRBJ1-1
ASSVGRGHTEAF
>TRBV24-1|TRBJ2-7
ATSDPGQGYEQY
>TRBV12-3/TRBV12-4|TRBJ1-3
ASSSQRGNTIY
>TRBV7-8|TRBJ2-1
ASSLIAGDNEQF
>TRBV6-2/TRBV6-3|TRBJ2-7
ASSYSTGGSGEQY
>TRBV24-1|TRBJ2-2
ATSDPHGTSGSNTGELF
>TRBV7-9|TRBJ2-7
ASTFRVAGEYEQY
>TRBV7-9|TRBJ1-5
ASSSSRPPDQPQH
>TRBV19|TRBJ2-5
ASSVFSGQETQY
>TRBV5-5|TRBJ2-7
ASTGDRLAYEQY
>TRBV5-4|TRBJ2-5
ASSSGLAGSETQY
>TRBV4-3|TRBJ1-2
ASSASGTGNYGYT
>TRBV30|TRBJ1-2
AWSVGQSYGYT
>TRBV29-1|TRBJ2-7
SVVAADRYEQY
>TRBV7-9|TRBJ2-7
ASSAWTSGRRYEQY
>TRBV5-6|TRBJ2-2
ASSLYPTSGGPNTGELF
>TRBV6-5|TRBJ2-7
ASSTSGAAYEQY
>TRBV30|TRBJ1-1
AWIWGSTEAF
>TRBV6-5|TRBJ2-1
ASRKQSYNEQF
>TRBV9|TRBJ2-1
ASSVRRQGIYGEQF
>TRBV4-3|TRBJ2-2
ASSPGTSGSAGELF
>TRBV2|TRBJ2-7
ASSEGRAYEQY
>TRBV30|TRBJ2-3
AWSVGPDTQY
>TRBV4-1|TRBJ2-3
ASSLGGIGTDTQY
>TRBV28|TRBJ1-3
ATKEVSGNTIY
>TRBV2|TRBJ2-3
ASSSGTDTQY
>TRBV12-5|TRBJ2-3
ASWRAGGGTDTQY
>TRBV5-1|TRBJ1-3
ASSTGTGTSGNTIY
>TRBV5-1|TRBJ2-7
ASSLGALSYEQY
>TRBV11-1|TRBJ2-7
ASSNPDAAYEQY
>TRBV2|TRBJ1-3
ASSWGIGNTIY
>TRBV5-1|TRBJ2-3
ASSLGVAWDTDTQY
>TRBV3-1/TRBV3-2|TRBJ1-2
ASSQDVGPLYGYT
>TRBV11-2|TRBJ2-5
ASSAGQLGQETQY
>TRBV4-2|TRBJ1-6
ASSQGTGGSYNSPLH
>TRBV10-3|TRBJ1-2
AISLGRGNYGYT